Below, 29 T cell receptor beta chains from the same sample are listed, as sequenced in a study of T cell repertoires in cytomegalovirus infection (dated by TCRdb to between 2018 and 2021). Instrument on record: Illumina HiSeq 1500. TCRdb trimmed the raw reads at Q25, called clones with MiXCR and kept productive beta chains. Entries that share a CDR3 protein sequence are merged under the most common genes and DNA. The sample records roughly 280,000 distinct CDR3 sequences, around 13% of which are singletons. About 8.7% of the sample lies in the top ten. Sequenced material: PBMCs. The receptors derive from a human donor in good health (CMV status not recorded). Some clones in this sample may be carry-over from other donors' samples.

This clonotype showed up just a few times. V gene TRBV5-1 combines with J gene TRBJ2-7, with 7 bases matching TRBD2. The J segment lost 5 bases and the V segment lost 0 bases, leaving 8 bases of the junction unmatched. Germline loops: CDR1 SGHRS, CDR2 YFSETQ. CDR3 size: 15 residues. CDR3 in DNA: TGCGCCAGCAGCTTGGCCGGCGGGAGCGGCAACGAGCAGTACTTC. Amino acids: CASSLAGGSGNEQYF.

The chain links TRBV20-1 to TRBJ2-3; D is possibly TRBD1 (5 bases). The V gene lost 1 base and the J gene lost 0 bases, with 8 bases spanning the gap. Per germline, CDR1 DFQATT and CDR2 SNEGSKA (reference sequence). This CDR3 has 14 residues. CDR3 bases: TGCAGTGCTAGAGCCCCAGGGAGCACAGATACGCAGTATTTT. Protein sequence: CSARAPGSTDTQYF.

This clonotype showed up many times. The V gene is TRBV7-6, the J gene TRBJ2-3; D is tentatively TRBD1 or TRBD2 (6 bases each). Germline values: CDR1 SGHVS, CDR2 FNYEAQ. CDR3 length: 15 amino acids. Between the trimmed V and J ends, which lost 1 base and 2 bases, there was a span of 10 bases. The DNA for the CDR3 is TGTGCCAGCAGCTTAGGCGGGGACACCACAGATACGCAGTATTTT. It translates to CASSLGGDTTDTQYF.

This clonotype came up many times. The genes are TRBV7-2 and TRBJ1-5; D is possibly TRBD1 (5 bases). Trimming left V 3 bases short and J 0 bases short, with 9 bases between. Germline CDR1 and CDR2: SGHTA and FQGNSA. This CDR3 region has 15 residues. The CDR3 DNA sequence: TGTGCCAGCAGCTTCGTCGGGGGTAGCAATCAGCCCCAGCATTTT. It yields the protein CASSFVGGSNQPQHF.

This clonotype was observed a handful of times. This chain links TRBV28 with TRBJ1-6; D call uncertain. The V end lost 3 bases, the J end lost 7 bases, and 13 bases lay between the germline ends. Germline loops: CDR1 MDHEN, CDR2 SYDVKM. CDR3 length equals 15 residues. The CDR3 coding sequence is TGTGCCAGCAGTTTCCCTCCGGTCTCGAATTCACCCCTCCACTTT. As protein: CASSFPPVSNSPLHF.

In its sample, this clonotype was seen many times. The chain has TRBV7-2 and TRBJ2-1; D gene ambiguous. The V end was cut by 4 bases, the J end by 4 bases, with 11 bases between. This CDR3 is built from 14 residues. The germline V gene has CDR1 SGHTA and CDR2 FQGNSA. CDR3: CASSSLVSYNEQFF. The CDR3 bases are TGTGCCAGCAGCTCCCTAGTGTCGTACAATGAGCAGTTCTTC.

The V and J genes are TRBV12-3 or TRBV12-4 and TRBJ2-7; D is unresolved. The CDR3 has 16 amino acids. The ends were cut back, 7 bases at V and 2 bases at J, with 21 bases in the middle. The CDR3 loop reads CASTIFPLVQAYEQYF. The CDR3 DNA reads as TGTGCCAGCACCATTTTCCCCCTAGTACAAGCCTACGAGCAGTACTTC.

This clonotype has a handful of counts. V and J are TRBV18 and TRBJ1-1; TRBD1 aligns across 7 bases. Germline lookup yields CDR1 KGHSH and CDR2 LQKENI. The CDR3 length is 16 residues. The V gene end was trimmed by 3 bases and the J gene end by 1 base; junction bases not matched to a gene: 8. The CDR3 bases are TGTGCCAGCTCACCCCGGGCGGGACAGACGAACACTGAAGCTTTCTTT. Translated, it gives CASSPRAGQTNTEAFF.

This clonotype was seen at least ten times. The chain joins TRBV7-2 to TRBJ2-7; TRBD1 matches at 9 bases. With 1 base clipped from V and 2 bases from J, the junction kept 15 bases outside the gene matches. The CDR3 is 19 residues long. Germline lookup yields CDR1 SGHTA and CDR2 FQGNSA. Written as DNA, the CDR3 is TGTGCCAGCAGCTTAGGGGTACCGGGACAGGGAAGGCCCGCCTACGAGCAGTACTTC. It codes for CASSLGVPGQGRPAYEQYF.

This clonotype came up many times. The rearrangement joins TRBV7-2 to TRBJ2-2; TRBD1 might be the D (7 bases). The CDR3 loop spans 15 amino acids. Trimming took off 5 bases at V and 5 bases at J, with 15 bases between the two ends. CDR1 and CDR2 from the germline V gene are SGHTA and FQGNSA. CDR3 in amino acids: CASSPQAGGTGELFF. CDR3 nucleotides: TGTGCCAGCAGCCCGCAGGCAGGGGGGACCGGGGAGCTGTTTTTT.

This clonotype has ten or more counts. The V and J genes are TRBV6-1 and TRBJ2-1; 8 positions match TRBD1. Trimming cost V 3 bases and J 5 bases; bases outside gene matches: 9. Germline values: CDR1 MNHNS, CDR2 SASEGT. The CDR3 runs 16 residues. The CDR3 spells CASSDSVGTGDNEQFF. The CDR3 DNA reads as TGTGCCAGCAGTGATTCGGTAGGGACAGGCGACAATGAGCAGTTCTTC.

The sample holds many counts of this clonotype. The rearrangement uses TRBV4-2 and TRBJ1-6; maybe TRBD1 (5 bases). This CDR3 spans 16 amino acids. Germline lookup yields CDR1 LGHNA and CDR2 YNFKEQ. Trimming removed 1 base at V and 9 bases at J, with 16 bases between. CDR3 in DNA: TGTGCCAGCAGCCAAGCCCTCGGAGGGGATGGTTCACCCCTCCACTTT. Amino acids: CASSQALGGDGSPLHF.

At least ten counts were recorded for this clonotype. The CDR3 nucleotides are TGTGCCAGCAGCTTCCGGACAGGGGGCGGAAATACGCAGTATTTT. Translating gives CASSFRTGGGNTQYF. The chain uses TRBV11-3 and TRBJ2-3, with 11 bases aligning to TRBD1. Germline trimming cut 3 bases from V and 7 bases from J; bases unmatched to any gene: 6. CDR3 size: 15 residues. Germline values: CDR1 SGHNT, CDR2 YENEEA.

Ten or more counts support this clonotype. The CDR3 here is CASSSPGQGAGAFF. CDR3 DNA: TGTGCCAGCAGTTCGCCGGGACAGGGGGCGGGTGCTTTCTTT. The V and J genes are TRBV12-3 or TRBV12-4 and TRBJ1-1; TRBD1 aligns across 12 bases. V trimming: 4 bases; J trimming: 11 bases; junction bases outside the gene matches: 8. CDR3 length equals 14 residues.

This clonotype appeared a few times. The chain couples TRBV29-1 to TRBJ1-1; D unresolved. CDR1 and CDR2 (germline): SQVTM, ANQGSEA. The CDR3 runs 13 residues. V lost 6 bases to trimming and J lost 1 base, with 12 bases between them. The CDR3 DNA follows: TGCAGCGTGGAAAGAGGAGCGAACACTGAAGCTTTCTTT. Its translation: CSVERGANTEAFF. Full variable domain (rest looked up from reference TRBV29-1 and TRBJ1-1): SAVISQKPSRDICQRGTSLTIQCQVDSQVTMMFWYRQQPGQSLTLIATANQGSEATYESGFVIDKFPISRPNLTFSTLTVSNMSPEDSSIYLCSVERGANTEAFFGQGTRLTVV.

This clonotype was detected only a few times. V is TRBV19 and J is TRBJ2-7; weak D call: TRBD2 (5 bases). The germline gives CDR1 LNHDA, CDR2 SQIVND (reference sequence). The CDR3 loop spans 11 amino acids. V was trimmed by 5 bases and J by 3 bases, leaving 5 bases between them. The CDR3 spells CASSGLYEQYF. The CDR3 DNA follows: TGTGCCAGTAGTGGACTCTACGAGCAGTACTTC.

The CDR3, as DNA: TGTGCCAGTAGTGGGGACAGGGGGCAGGAGCAGTACTTC. It encodes CASSGDRGQEQYF. V and J are TRBV19 and TRBJ2-7, with 12 bases identical to TRBD1. Trimming took 5 bases from V and 7 from J; bases not matched to a gene: 3. The CDR3 runs 13 residues. The germline V gene encodes CDR1 LNHDA and CDR2 SQIVND (reference sequence).

This clonotype was recorded many times. J is TRBJ2-5 and V is TRBV29-1; no clear D. Trimming removed 6 bases from V and 5 bases from J, with 16 bases in between. CDR1 and CDR2 (germline): SQVTM, ANQGSEA. The CDR3 contains 13 residues. The CDR3 DNA is TGCAGCGTCCGCATAACCTCGAGGGAGACCCAGTACTTC. Translating gives CSVRITSRETQYF.

The V call is TRBV7-9, the J call TRBJ2-3, with D unresolved. CDR3 length: 16 residues. Germline V gives CDR1 SEHNR, CDR2 FQNEAQ (reference sequence). Trimming pared 5 bases from V and 0 bases from J, leaving 15 bases between. CDR3 nucleotide sequence: TGTGCCAGCAGCCCTGCCACTACCGCAAGCACAGATACGCAGTATTTT. Translated: CASSPATTASTDTQYF.

The rearrangement links TRBV3-1 to TRBJ1-1; no definite D call. The germline CDR1 and CDR2 sequences are LGHDT and YNNKEL (reference sequence). The CDR3 loop spans 11 amino acids. The germline V and J ends were trimmed by 2 bases and 8 bases, with 6 bases remaining between them. The DNA for the CDR3 is TGTGCCAGCAGCCAACGAGGGGAAGCTTTCTTT. It specifies CASSQRGEAFF.

This clonotype showed up just a few times. As DNA, the CDR3 is TGTGCCAGCAGTTTAATCCTTGGGGCTAGCGAGAACAATGAGCAGTTCTTC. It translates to CASSLILGASENNEQFF. V is TRBV12-3 or TRBV12-4 and J is TRBJ2-1; D perhaps matches TRBD2 (6 bases). This CDR3 has 17 amino acids. V was pared by 2 bases and J by 5 bases, with 19 bases between.

The rearrangement uses TRBV29-1 and TRBJ2-7; perhaps TRBD2 as D (5 bases). The germline CDR1 and CDR2 sequences are SQVTM and ANQGSEA. This CDR3 has 12 residues. The V end was cut by 0 bases, the J end by 5 bases, with 8 bases between. DNA for the CDR3: TGCAGCGTTGAAGAAACGGGGAACGAGCAGTACTTC. Protein: CSVEETGNEQYF.

This clonotype was observed at least ten times. The CDR3 DNA reads TGTGCCAGCAGAGCTAGCGGGGGTCGAGGTGGGGAGCTGTTTTTT. It yields the protein CASRASGGRGGELFF. V is TRBV12-3 or TRBV12-4 and J is TRBJ2-2; 10 bases align to TRBD2. V lost 6 bases to trimming and J lost 8 bases; unmatched junction nucleotides: 9. There are 15 residues in the CDR3.

This clonotype was detected many times. This chain links TRBV11-2 with TRBJ1-5; 7 bases line up with TRBD1. The CDR3 has 18 residues. From germline, CDR1 is SGHAT and CDR2 FQNNGV. V lost 2 bases and J lost 7; bases outside the gene matches: 17. The CDR3 here is CASSLIIASGKTGQPQHF. CDR3 bases: TGTGCCAGCAGCTTAATAATCGCGTCAGGCAAGACAGGGCAGCCCCAGCATTTT.

This clonotype was found many times. The chain recombines TRBV7-8 with TRBJ1-6; the D is unclear. CDR1 is SGHVS and CDR2 is FQNEAQ in the germline V gene. This CDR3 has 15 residues. V shed 1 base and J shed 7 bases, with 11 bases lying between them. The CDR3 spells CASSLVPGVNSPLHF. For the CDR3, the DNA is TGTGCCAGCAGCTTAGTTCCGGGTGTGAATTCACCCCTCCACTTT.

The sample holds a few counts of this clonotype. The chain has TRBV20-1 and TRBJ1-2; D is uncertain. The CDR3 covers 14 residues. Germline V CDR1 and CDR2: DFQATT, SNEGSKA (reference sequence). Trimming pared 3 bases from V and 2 bases from J, leaving 13 bases between. The CDR3: CSARGWMGNYGYTF. Written as DNA, the CDR3 is TGCAGTGCTAGGGGGTGGATGGGGAACTATGGCTACACCTTC.

CDR3 coding DNA: TGTGCCAGTAGTAGATCCAGGGAAGCAGATACGCAGTATTTT. Protein: CASSRSREADTQYF. The V and J genes are TRBV19 and TRBJ2-3, with D possibly TRBD1 on 5 matching bases. Germline V gives CDR1 LNHDA, CDR2 SQIVND (reference sequence). This CDR3 is built from 14 residues. Trimming cost V 4 bases and J 4 bases, with 12 bases left between them.

This clonotype appeared many times. The chain recombines TRBV7-3 with TRBJ2-7; no definite D call. CDR1 and CDR2 from the germline V gene are SGHTA and FQGTGA. The CDR3 sequence is 15 residues long. Trimming removed 5 bases from V and 5 bases from J, with 19 bases in between. The CDR3 coding sequence is TGTGCCAGCAGCGCTGAGGTTGCCCTTATCCACGAGCAGTACTTC. Its protein is CASSAEVALIHEQYF.

This clonotype occurred many times. An end of the junction does not agree with germline; a read error may underlie this. Here the CDR3 DNA reads TGTGCCAGCAGCCCCGAAAGACAGCACTTC. Translation: CASSPERQHF. This sequence joins TRBV5-4 and TRBJ2-7, with D perhaps TRBD1 (5 bases). Germline V gene sequence: CDR1 SGHNT, CDR2 YYREEE (reference sequence). The CDR3 consists of 10 residues. Filled out from reference TRBV5-4 and TRBJ2-7, the complete variable domain reads ETGVTQSPTHLIKTRGQQVTLRCSSQSGHNTVSWYQQALGQGPQFIFQYYREEENGRGNFPPRFSGLQFPNYSSELNVNALELDDSALYLCASSPERQHFGPGTRLTVT.